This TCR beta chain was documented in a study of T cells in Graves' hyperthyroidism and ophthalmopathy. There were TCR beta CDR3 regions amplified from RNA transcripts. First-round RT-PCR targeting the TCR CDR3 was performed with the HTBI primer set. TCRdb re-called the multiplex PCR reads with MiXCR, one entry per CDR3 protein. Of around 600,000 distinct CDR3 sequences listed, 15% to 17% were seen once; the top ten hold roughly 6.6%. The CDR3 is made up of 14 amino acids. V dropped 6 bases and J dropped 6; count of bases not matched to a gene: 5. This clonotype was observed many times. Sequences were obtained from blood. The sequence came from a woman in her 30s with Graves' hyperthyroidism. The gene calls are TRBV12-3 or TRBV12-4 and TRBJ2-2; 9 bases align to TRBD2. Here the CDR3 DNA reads TGTGCCAGCAGGAAGACTAGCGGCTCCGGGGAGCTGTTTTTT. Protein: CASRKTSGSGELFF.